The entry that follows covers one TCR beta chain sequence. These data belong to a study of cytomegalovirus exposure and HLA in healthy donors. CDR3 size: 13 residues. The V gene end was trimmed by 6 bases and the J gene end by 7 bases; junction bases not matched to a gene: 9. From germline, CDR1 is SGHRS and CDR2 YFSETQ. Amplification used 60 Vbeta primers and 13 Jbeta primers. Assay: immunoSEQ multiplex PCR; the TCRdb copy retains only in-frame clones and omits some. Among roughly 100,000 clones listed, less than 85% were seen once. The specimen was PBMCs. J is TRBJ1-2 and V is TRBV5-1; 7 nucleotides line up with TRBD1. The source of this sequence is a young woman in good health and CMV-seropositive. CDR3 sequence reads: CASKGQEASGYTF. CDR3 nucleotide sequence: TGCGCCAGCAAAGGACAGGAAGCTTCTGGCTACACCTTC.